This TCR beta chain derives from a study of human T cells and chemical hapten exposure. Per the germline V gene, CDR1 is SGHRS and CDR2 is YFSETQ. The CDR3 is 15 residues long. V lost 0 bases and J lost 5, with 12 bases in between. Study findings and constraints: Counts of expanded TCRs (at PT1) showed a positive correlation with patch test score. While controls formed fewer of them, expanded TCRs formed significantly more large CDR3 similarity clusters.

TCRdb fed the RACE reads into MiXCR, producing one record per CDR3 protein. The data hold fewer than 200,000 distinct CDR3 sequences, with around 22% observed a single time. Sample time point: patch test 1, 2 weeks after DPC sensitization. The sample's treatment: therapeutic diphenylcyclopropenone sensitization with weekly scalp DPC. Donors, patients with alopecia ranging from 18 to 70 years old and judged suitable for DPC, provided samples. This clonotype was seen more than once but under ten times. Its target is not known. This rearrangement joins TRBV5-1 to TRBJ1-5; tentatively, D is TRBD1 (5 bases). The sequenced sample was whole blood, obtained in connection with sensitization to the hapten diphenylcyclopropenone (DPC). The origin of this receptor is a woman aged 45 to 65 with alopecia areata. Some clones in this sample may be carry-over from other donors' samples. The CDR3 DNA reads TGCGCCAGCAGCTTGGCCCCAGGGATGGATCAGCCCCAGCATTTT. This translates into CASSLAPGMDQPQHF. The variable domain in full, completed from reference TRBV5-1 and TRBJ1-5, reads KAGVTQTPRYLIKTRGQQVTLSCSPISGHRSVSWYQQTPGQGLQFLFEYFSETQRNKGNFPGRFSGRQFSNSRSEMNVSTLELGDSALYLCASSLAPGMDQPQHFGDGTRLSIL.